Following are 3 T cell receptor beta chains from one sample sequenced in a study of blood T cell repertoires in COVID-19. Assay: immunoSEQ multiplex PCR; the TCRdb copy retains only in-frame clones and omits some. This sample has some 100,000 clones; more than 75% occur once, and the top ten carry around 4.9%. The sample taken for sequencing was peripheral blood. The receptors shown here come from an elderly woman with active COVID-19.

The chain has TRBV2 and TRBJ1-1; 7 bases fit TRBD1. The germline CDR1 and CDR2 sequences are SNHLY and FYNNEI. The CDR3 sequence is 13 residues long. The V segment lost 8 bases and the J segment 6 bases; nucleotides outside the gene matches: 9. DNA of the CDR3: TGTGCCAGCCGGCGAGGGGGCAGGGCTGAAGCTTTCTTT. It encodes CASRRGGRAEAFF.

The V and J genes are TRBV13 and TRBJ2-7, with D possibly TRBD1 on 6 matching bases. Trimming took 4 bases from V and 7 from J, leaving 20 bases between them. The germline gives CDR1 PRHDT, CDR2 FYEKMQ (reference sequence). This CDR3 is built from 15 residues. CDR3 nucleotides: TGTGCCAGCAGCTGGGCCCGAACAGGGCTACGGGAGCAGTACTTC. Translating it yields CASSWARTGLREQYF.

For the CDR3, the DNA is TGTGCCAGCAGCTCGCTAGCGACCTCCTACGAGCAGTACTTC. It yields the protein CASSSLATSYEQYF. The J gene is TRBJ2-7, the V gene TRBV7-2; D might be TRBD2 (6 bases). CDR1 is SGHTA, CDR2 FQGNSA, per germline. V lost 4 bases and J 0 bases, leaving 10 bases between the germline ends. The CDR3 extends over 14 amino acids.